A single sample is the source of the 11 T cell receptor beta chains below, sequenced in a study of shared clonotypes between healthy human individuals. Clones were read by immunoSEQ multiplex PCR, and TCRdb kept only the in-frame ones, dropping some. The sample carries 2 million to 2.5 million clones, approximately 94% recorded once. What was sequenced was naive CD4+ T cells from PBMCs. Subset described: CD45RA+ positively selected. Source of these receptors: a man between 18 and 35 years old in good health. Some clones in this sample may be carry-over from other donors' samples.

In this sample, this clone turned up once. This sample includes further DNA sequences coding for the same CDR3. The chain combines TRBV5-1 with TRBJ2-3; D gene unclear. This CDR3 is built from 15 residues. In germline, CDR1 is SGHRS, CDR2 YFSETQ. V was shortened by 0 bases and J by 2 bases, with 10 bases between the two germline ends. In DNA, the CDR3 is TGCGCCAGCAGCTTGGGACCGACCTCCACAGATACGCAGTATTTT. Its translation: CASSLGPTSTDTQYF. Complete variable domain (other parts from reference TRBV5-1 and TRBJ2-3): KAGVTQTPRYLIKTRGQQVTLSCSPISGHRSVSWYQQTPGQGLQFLFEYFSETQRNKGNFPGRFSGRQFSNSRSEMNVSTLELGDSALYLCASSLGPTSTDTQYFGPGTRLTVL.

This sequence joins TRBV19 and TRBJ1-5; 9 bases are shared with TRBD1. This CDR3 contains 18 residues. Looked up from germline, CDR1 is LNHDA and CDR2 is SQIVND (reference sequence). V shed 3 bases and J 8 bases; nucleotides not matched to a gene: 17. The CDR3 reads CASSMGWTGEGAGKPQHF. The DNA for the CDR3 is TGTGCCAGTAGTATGGGGTGGACAGGGGAGGGCGCCGGGAAGCCCCAGCATTTT.

This chain connects TRBV6-6 to TRBJ1-1; possibly TRBD1 for D (5 bases). V was trimmed by 4 bases and J by 3 bases, leaving 15 bases between them. The CDR3 contains 15 residues. Germline assignment: CDR1 MNHNY and CDR2 SVGAGI (reference sequence). The CDR3 bases are TGTGCCAGCAGTTCGTCCCGGGACGGACACACTGAAGCTTTCTTT. Amino acid sequence: CASSSSRDGHTEAFF.

The V gene is TRBV10-1, the J gene TRBJ2-7; TRBD2 matches 8 bases. This CDR3 is built from 19 residues. With 0 bases clipped from V and 2 bases from J, the junction kept 15 bases outside the gene matches. Germline CDR1 WNHNN, CDR2 SYGVQD (reference sequence). Written as DNA, the CDR3 is TGCGCCAGCAGTGAGTCTGCCCGGGGGGGAACGGATTGGGCCTACGAGCAGTACTTC. Amino acid sequence: CASSESARGGTDWAYEQYF.

J is TRBJ2-2 and V is TRBV5-1, with D possibly matching TRBD1 (6 bases). V dropped 3 bases and J dropped 0 bases, with 9 bases sitting between them. There are 15 residues in the CDR3. Germline CDR1 is SGHRS and CDR2 is YFSETQ. CDR3 coding DNA: TGCGCCAGCAGCTGGACAGTTGCGAACACCGGGGAGCTGTTTTTT. Residues: CASSWTVANTGELFF. Combining the CDR3 with reference TRBV5-1 and TRBJ2-2 gives the whole variable domain KAGVTQTPRYLIKTRGQQVTLSCSPISGHRSVSWYQQTPGQGLQFLFEYFSETQRNKGNFPGRFSGRQFSNSRSEMNVSTLELGDSALYLCASSWTVANTGELFFGEGSRLTVL.

The rearrangement joins TRBV7-2 to TRBJ2-2; no clear D. The length of the CDR3 is 13 residues. Trimming shortened V by 3 bases and J by 7 bases, and 9 bases separated the two germline ends. Per germline, CDR1 SGHTA and CDR2 FQGNSA. The CDR3 protein is CASSFQVIGELFF. CDR3 sequence (DNA): TGTGCCAGCAGCTTTCAGGTTATCGGGGAGCTGTTTTTT. Combining the CDR3 with reference TRBV7-2 and TRBJ2-2 gives the whole variable domain GAGVSQSPSNKVTEKGKDVELRCDPISGHTALYWYRQSLGQGLEFLIYFQGNSAPDKSGLPSDRFSAERTGGSVSTLTIQRTQQEDSAVYLCASSFQVIGELFFGEGSRLTVL.

This clone was seen only once. This rearrangement joins TRBV28 to TRBJ1-5; the D gene is possibly TRBD1 (5 bases). The CDR3 is 14 residues long. Germline V gene sequence: CDR1 MDHEN, CDR2 SYDVKM. The V end was cut by 3 bases, the J end by 2 bases, with 8 bases between. The CDR3 DNA reads TGTGCCAGCAGTTTTATAGGGGGCAATCAGCCCCAGCATTTT. It is translated as CASSFIGGNQPQHF. The full variable domain, rest sourced from reference TRBV28 and TRBJ1-5, is DVKVTQSSRYLVKRTGEKVFLECVQDMDHENMFWYRQDPGLGLRLIYFSYDVKMKEKGDIPEGYSVSREKKERFSLILESASTNQTSMYLCASSFIGGNQPQHFGDGTRLSIL.

CDR3 region: CASSGGTRQKYEQYF. CDR3 in DNA: TGCGCCAGCAGCGGTGGGACTAGGCAGAAGTACGAGCAGTACTTC. The J gene is TRBJ2-7, the V gene TRBV5-1, with TRBD2 matching 8 bases. Germline CDR1 reads SGHRS; CDR2 reads YFSETQ. J was trimmed by 4 bases and V by 4 bases; bases with no gene match: 10. The CDR3 contains 15 residues. Using reference TRBV5-1 and TRBJ2-7 for the parts outside the CDR3, the full variable domain is KAGVTQTPRYLIKTRGQQVTLSCSPISGHRSVSWYQQTPGQGLQFLFEYFSETQRNKGNFPGRFSGRQFSNSRSEMNVSTLELGDSALYLCASSGGTRQKYEQYFGPGTRLTVT.

The chain combines TRBV9 with TRBJ2-2; 7 bases map to TRBD1. From germline, CDR1 is SGDLS and CDR2 YYNGEE. CDR3 length equals 16 residues. Trimming removed 3 bases from V and 8 bases from J; junction bases left unmatched: 13. The CDR3 DNA follows: TGTGCCAGCAGCGCTGCCCCCAGGGGGTGGGTAGGGGAGCTGTTTTTT. Residues: CASSAAPRGWVGELFF.

This clone was counted once. DNA for the CDR3: TGTGCCAGCAGTTACCAGACTCCCGGAAGTAATGAGCAGTTCTTC. This sequence encodes CASSYQTPGSNEQFF. The chain combines TRBV6-5 with TRBJ2-1, with unresolved D. Trimming shortened V by 2 bases and J by 7 bases, and 15 bases separated the two germline ends. Germline lookup yields CDR1 MNHEY and CDR2 SVGAGI. CDR3 length equals 15 residues.

Remarks on this clone: Within the sample, other DNA sequences also encode this same CDR3. The chain carries TRBV5-1 and TRBJ2-5, with D unclear. Trimming stripped 1 base from V and 2 bases from J, with 6 bases between. The V gene's germline CDR1 is SGHRS and CDR2 YFSETQ. The CDR3 spans 13 residues. The CDR3 bases are TGCGCCAGCAGCTTGCTACAGCAAGAGACCCAGTACTTC. Encoded protein: CASSLLQQETQYF.